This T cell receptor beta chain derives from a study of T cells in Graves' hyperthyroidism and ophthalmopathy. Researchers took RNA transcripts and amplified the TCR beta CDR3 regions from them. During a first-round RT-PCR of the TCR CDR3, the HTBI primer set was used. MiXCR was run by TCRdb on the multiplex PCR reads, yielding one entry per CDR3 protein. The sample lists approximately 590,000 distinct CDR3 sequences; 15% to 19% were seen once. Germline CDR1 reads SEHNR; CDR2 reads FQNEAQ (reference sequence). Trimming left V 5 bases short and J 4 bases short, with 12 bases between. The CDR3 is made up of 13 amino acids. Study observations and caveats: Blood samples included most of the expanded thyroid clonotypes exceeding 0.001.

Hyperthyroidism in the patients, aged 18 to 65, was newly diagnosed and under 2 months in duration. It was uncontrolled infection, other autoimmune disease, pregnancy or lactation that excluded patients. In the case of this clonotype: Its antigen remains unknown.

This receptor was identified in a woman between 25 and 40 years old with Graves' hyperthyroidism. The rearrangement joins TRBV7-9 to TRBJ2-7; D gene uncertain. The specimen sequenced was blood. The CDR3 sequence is CASSPSHRYEQYF. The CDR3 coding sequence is TGTGCCAGCAGCCCCTCCCATCGTTACGAGCAGTACTTC.